A selection of T cell receptor beta chains follows, all from one sample in a study of T-cell reconstitution after alpha-beta-depleted transplantation in children. Each CDR3 protein gets one entry after TCRdb re-called the PCR reads with MiXCR. There are 120,000 or so distinct CDR3 sequences in the sample; 10% occur only once, and about 8.8% lies in the top ten. The sample consisted of PBMCs from the stem cell graft donor, taken from the stem cell graft. The origin of the receptors is a human donor who donated a stem cell graft to a child with acute lymphoblastic leukemia. The CDR3 runs from the conserved cysteine through the conserved F or W. D genes are given only for firm matches. Size tells how often a clone was seen (once, few, many) or the class of an expanded clone, and some rows leave it out.

V gene: TRBV28; clone size: many; J gene: TRBJ2-1; D gene: NA; CDR3 protein: CASSSPATGYNEQFF; CDR3 DNA: TGTGCCAGCAGTTCACCCGCGACAGGCTACAATGAGCAGTTCTTC
V gene: TRBV10-3; clone size: many; J gene: TRBJ2-5; D gene: NA; CDR3 protein: CAISPVKGETQYF; CDR3 DNA: TGTGCCATCAGTCCGGTGAAAGGGGAGACCCAGTACTTC
V gene: TRBV7-9; clone size: many; J gene: TRBJ1-1; D gene: NA; CDR3 protein: CASSLVSGYLNTEAFF; CDR3 DNA: TGTGCCAGCAGCTTAGTATCGGGGTATTTGAACACTGAAGCTTTCTTT
V gene: TRBV28; clone size: NA; J gene: TRBJ2-7; D gene: TRBD2; CDR3 protein: CASSLLSGSSYEQYF; CDR3 DNA: TGTGCCAGCAGTTTATTGAGCGGGAGCTCCTACGAGCAGTACTTC
V gene: TRBV2; clone size: many; J gene: TRBJ2-7; D gene: NA; CDR3 protein: CASLHQLDEQYF; CDR3 DNA: TGTGCCAGCCTCCATCAGTTGGACGAGCAGTACTTC
V gene: TRBV20-1; clone size: many; J gene: TRBJ1-1; D gene: TRBD1; CDR3 protein: CSARGRTGTVTEAFF; CDR3 DNA: TGCAGTGCTAGAGGCCGAACCGGGACAGTGACTGAAGCTTTCTTT
V gene: TRBV20-1; clone size: many; J gene: TRBJ2-1; D gene: TRBD2; CDR3 protein: CSARVTAGASYNEQFF; CDR3 DNA: TGCAGTGCTAGAGTTACAGCGGGAGCATCCTACAATGAGCAGTTCTTC
V gene: TRBV5-1; clone size: many; J gene: TRBJ1-1; D gene: NA; CDR3 protein: CASSLADVITEAFF; CDR3 DNA: TGCGCCAGCAGCTTGGCCGATGTGATCACTGAAGCTTTCTTT
V gene: TRBV20-1; clone size: many; J gene: TRBJ2-7; D gene: TRBD2; CDR3 protein: CSARERTSGGNEQYF; CDR3 DNA: TGCAGTGCTAGAGAGAGGACTAGCGGGGGTAACGAGCAGTACTTC
V gene: TRBV20-1; clone size: many; J gene: TRBJ1-4; D gene: NA; CDR3 protein: CSAKRDLRANEKLFF; CDR3 DNA: TGCAGTGCTAAAAGGGACCTACGGGCTAATGAAAAACTGTTTTTT
V gene: TRBV12-3/TRBV12-4; clone size: many; J gene: TRBJ2-3; D gene: NA; CDR3 protein: CASTLGVSDTQYF; CDR3 DNA: TGTGCCAGCACCCTGGGGGTTTCAGATACGCAGTATTTT
V gene: TRBV5-6; clone size: few; J gene: TRBJ1-2; D gene: NA; CDR3 protein: CASSLVSGGGGYGYTF; CDR3 DNA: TGTGCCAGCAGCTTGGTTAGCGGAGGCGGTGGATATGGCTACACCTTC
V gene: TRBV12-3/TRBV12-4; clone size: many; J gene: TRBJ2-7; D gene: TRBD1; CDR3 protein: CASSPRTGVKDEQYF; CDR3 DNA: TGTGCCAGCAGTCCGCGGACAGGGGTTAAGGACGAGCAGTACTTC
V gene: TRBV5-4; clone size: few; J gene: TRBJ2-3; D gene: NA; CDR3 protein: CASSLRRFTDTQYF; CDR3 DNA: TGTGCCAGCAGCTTGCGACGGTTCACAGATACGCAGTATTTT
V gene: TRBV9; clone size: many; J gene: TRBJ1-1; D gene: NA; CDR3 protein: CASSHPLGDLMNTEAFF; CDR3 DNA: TGTGCCAGCAGTCACCCTTTGGGGGACCTCATGAACACTGAAGCTTTCTTT
V gene: TRBV30; clone size: many; J gene: TRBJ2-3; D gene: NA; CDR3 protein: CAWSVPGLRADTQYF; CDR3 DNA: TGTGCCTGGAGTGTACCCGGTCTCCGGGCAGATACGCAGTATTTT
V gene: TRBV27; clone size: many; J gene: TRBJ1-1; D gene: NA; CDR3 protein: CASSLRGSLYTEAFF; CDR3 DNA: TGTGCCAGCAGTCTAAGGGGATCCCTTTACACTGAAGCTTTCTTT
V gene: TRBV20-1; clone size: many; J gene: TRBJ2-1; D gene: NA; CDR3 protein: CSANLPWSEQFF; CDR3 DNA: TGCAGTGCCAACTTACCATGGAGTGAGCAGTTCTTC
V gene: TRBV14; clone size: many; J gene: TRBJ1-2; D gene: TRBD1; CDR3 protein: CASSQTTGDGYTF; CDR3 DNA: TGTGCCAGCAGCCAAACTACAGGGGATGGCTACACCTTC
V gene: TRBV12-3/TRBV12-4; clone size: many; J gene: TRBJ1-2; D gene: TRBD1; CDR3 protein: CASSPFWAGGESDYGYTF; CDR3 DNA: TGTGCCAGCAGTCCCTTTTGGGCAGGGGGCGAGAGTGACTATGGCTACACCTTC
V gene: TRBV6-1; clone size: few; J gene: TRBJ1-4; D gene: NA; CDR3 protein: CASSQPGLRNEKLFF; CDR3 DNA: TGTGCCAGCAGTCAACCGGGACTTCGGAACGAAAAACTGTTTTTT
V gene: TRBV27; clone size: many; J gene: TRBJ1-2; D gene: TRBD1; CDR3 protein: CASSLDAGTGYGYTF; CDR3 DNA: TGTGCCAGCAGTTTAGACGCCGGGACAGGCTATGGCTACACCTTC
V gene: TRBV7-9; clone size: many; J gene: TRBJ1-1; D gene: NA; CDR3 protein: CASSLGGQFMNTEAFF; CDR3 DNA: TGTGCCAGCAGCTTAGGAGGACAGTTCATGAACACTGAAGCTTTCTTT
V gene: TRBV7-9; clone size: many; J gene: TRBJ1-6; D gene: TRBD1; CDR3 protein: CASSSHEAGGRRSPLHF; CDR3 DNA: TGTGCCAGCAGCTCCCATGAAGCAGGGGGAAGACGCTCACCCCTCCACTTT
V gene: TRBV20-1; clone size: many; J gene: TRBJ2-4; D gene: NA; CDR3 protein: CSGGGPGMDIQYF; CDR3 DNA: TGCAGCGGAGGGGGCCCCGGGATGGACATTCAGTACTTC
V gene: TRBV6-2/TRBV6-3; clone size: many; J gene: TRBJ1-5; D gene: TRBD1; CDR3 protein: CASSRTGGAGNQPQHF; CDR3 DNA: TGTGCCAGCAGCCGGACAGGGGGCGCAGGGAATCAGCCCCAGCATTTT
V gene: TRBV29-1; clone size: many; J gene: TRBJ1-2; D gene: TRBD1; CDR3 protein: CSVETGKHYGYTF; CDR3 DNA: TGCAGCGTTGAGACAGGGAAGCACTATGGCTACACCTTC
V gene: TRBV7-2; clone size: many; J gene: TRBJ1-1; D gene: TRBD1; CDR3 protein: CASRRQGGNTEAFF; CDR3 DNA: TGTGCCAGCAGACGACAGGGGGGGAACACTGAAGCTTTCTTT
V gene: TRBV27; clone size: many; J gene: TRBJ1-4; D gene: NA; CDR3 protein: CASQRSGASNEKLFF; CDR3 DNA: TGTGCCAGCCAACGATCAGGGGCATCTAATGAAAAACTGTTTTTT
V gene: TRBV28; clone size: many; J gene: TRBJ2-7; D gene: TRBD2; CDR3 protein: CASSFPPSGGSSYEQYF; CDR3 DNA: TGTGCCAGCAGTTTCCCCCCTAGCGGGGGAAGTTCCTACGAGCAGTACTTC
V gene: TRBV5-1; clone size: many; J gene: TRBJ2-5; D gene: NA; CDR3 protein: CASSWGVQETQYF; CDR3 DNA: TGCGCCAGCAGCTGGGGGGTTCAAGAGACCCAGTACTTC
V gene: TRBV7-2; clone size: many; J gene: TRBJ2-2; D gene: NA; CDR3 protein: CASSSLLGRGANTGELFF; CDR3 DNA: TGTGCCAGCAGCTCCCTGTTGGGTCGGGGCGCGAACACCGGGGAGCTGTTTTTT
V gene: TRBV29-1; clone size: NA; J gene: TRBJ2-4; D gene: NA; CDR3 protein: CSVEDRGEGIQYF; CDR3 DNA: TGCAGCGTTGAAGACAGGGGAGAGGGCATTCAGTACTTC
V gene: TRBV5-1; clone size: many; J gene: TRBJ2-3; D gene: NA; CDR3 protein: CASTRESPDTQYF; CDR3 DNA: TGCGCCAGCACCAGGGAGTCACCAGATACGCAGTATTTT
V gene: TRBV5-6; clone size: medium-sized; J gene: TRBJ1-1; D gene: NA; CDR3 protein: CASSALREDTEAFF; CDR3 DNA: TGTGCCAGCAGCGCCTTGAGGGAGGACACTGAAGCTTTCTTT
V gene: TRBV5-1; clone size: many; J gene: TRBJ2-1; D gene: NA; CDR3 protein: CASSGLGTHNEQFF; CDR3 DNA: TGCGCCAGCAGCGGCTTGGGGACCCACAATGAGCAGTTCTTC
V gene: TRBV6-5; clone size: NA; J gene: TRBJ1-3; D gene: NA; CDR3 protein: CASRPQFSGNTIYF; CDR3 DNA: TGTGCCAGCAGGCCCCAGTTCTCTGGAAACACCATATATTTT
V gene: TRBV30; clone size: many; J gene: TRBJ2-5; D gene: TRBD2; CDR3 protein: CAWSVTRLAGVETQYF; CDR3 DNA: TGTGCCTGGAGTGTAACCAGACTAGCGGGAGTGGAGACCCAGTACTTC
V gene: TRBV20-1; clone size: many; J gene: TRBJ1-5; D gene: NA; CDR3 protein: CSATPGPQRPQHF; CDR3 DNA: TGCAGTGCAACTCCGGGCCCCCAGCGGCCCCAGCATTTT
V gene: TRBV10-3; clone size: many; J gene: TRBJ2-3; D gene: NA; CDR3 protein: CAISEVINTQYF; CDR3 DNA: TGTGCCATCAGTGAAGTAATAAATACGCAGTATTTT
V gene: TRBV28; clone size: many; J gene: TRBJ1-4; D gene: NA; CDR3 protein: CASSLPEITCNEKLFF; CDR3 DNA: TGTGCCAGCAGTTTGCCCGAGATCACTTGTAATGAAAAACTGTTTTTT
V gene: TRBV7-2; clone size: many; J gene: TRBJ1-5; D gene: NA; CDR3 protein: CASSLGVGASQHF; CDR3 DNA: TGTGCCAGCAGCTTAGGTGTGGGGGCGTCCCAGCATTTT
V gene: TRBV12-3/TRBV12-4; clone size: many; J gene: TRBJ1-1; D gene: TRBD1; CDR3 protein: CASSRNRGMNTEAFF; CDR3 DNA: TGTGCCAGCAGCCGTAACAGGGGGATGAACACTGAAGCTTTCTTT
V gene: TRBV7-2; clone size: many; J gene: TRBJ2-6; D gene: NA; CDR3 protein: CASSLKQAGANVLTF; CDR3 DNA: TGTGCCAGCAGCTTGAAACAGGCTGGGGCCAACGTCCTGACTTTC
V gene: TRBV12-3/TRBV12-4; clone size: many; J gene: TRBJ2-1; D gene: TRBD2; CDR3 protein: CASSQGTSGGGEQFF; CDR3 DNA: TGTGCCAGCAGCCAAGGGACTAGCGGGGGGGGTGAGCAGTTCTTC
V gene: TRBV5-1; clone size: many; J gene: TRBJ1-1; D gene: NA; CDR3 protein: CASSLSTSSTEAFF; CDR3 DNA: TGCGCCAGCAGCTTGTCAACGTCTAGCACTGAAGCTTTCTTT
V gene: TRBV27; clone size: many; J gene: TRBJ1-5; D gene: NA; CDR3 protein: CASSPLVDSNQPQHF; CDR3 DNA: TGTGCCAGCAGTCCCCTAGTTGATAGCAATCAGCCCCAGCATTTT
V gene: TRBV12-3/TRBV12-4; clone size: many; J gene: TRBJ1-5; D gene: NA; CDR3 protein: CASTGFLGQPQHF; CDR3 DNA: TGTGCCAGCACAGGGTTCTTGGGACAGCCCCAGCATTTT